These 5 T cell receptor beta chains originate from one sample sequenced in a study of CXCR3 chemokines and chemotherapy response in bladder cancer. TCRdb recomputed calls from the PCR reads with MiXCR, one row per CDR3 protein. Of about 3,000 distinct CDR3 sequences listed, approximately 18% are singletons. The sample was collected from a patient whose treatment included neoadjuvant chemotherapy. The receptors derive from a human donor with bladder cancer that did not respond to neoadjuvant chemotherapy.

This clonotype qualifies as large. The gene calls are TRBV6-1 and TRBJ1-6; 9 bases fit TRBD1. V trimming: 6 bases; J trimming: 9 bases; junction bases outside the gene matches: 0. Germline assignment: CDR1 MNHNS and CDR2 SASEGT. This CDR3 is built from 12 residues. CDR3 protein: CASRTGGSPLHF. Here the CDR3 DNA reads TGTGCCAGCAGGACAGGGGGTTCACCCCTCCACTTT.

This clonotype rates as large (0.1 to 1%). This chain links TRBV28 with TRBJ2-2; TRBD1 agrees at 10 bases. After removal of 5 bases from V and 5 bases from J, the junction contained 2 bases not matched to a gene. CDR3 length equals 14 residues. Germline CDR1 MDHEN, CDR2 SYDVKM. CDR3 nucleotides: TGTGCCAGCAGTCGGACAGGGGGAACCGGGGAGCTGTTTTTT. It translates to CASSRTGGTGELFF. Drawing the rest from reference TRBV28 and TRBJ2-2, the complete variable domain is DVKVTQSSRYLVKRTGEKVFLECVQDMDHENMFWYRQDPGLGLRLIYFSYDVKMKEKGDIPEGYSVSREKKERFSLILESASTNQTSMYLCASSRTGGTGELFFGEGSRLTVL.

This clonotype was observed at least ten times. This sequence joins TRBV12-3 or TRBV12-4 and TRBJ1-2; 7 nucleotides line up with TRBD1. J lost 7 bases, V lost 5 bases, and 13 bases had no gene match. The CDR3 has 15 amino acids. The CDR3 DNA sequence: TGTGCCAGCAGTACGCCAGGGCGGGCAGGGGGTGGCTACACCTTC. Translated, it gives CASSTPGRAGGGYTF.

This clonotype showed up many times. The V call is TRBV9, the J call TRBJ1-1; D is uncertain. The germline V gene has CDR1 SGDLS and CDR2 YYNGEE. The length of the CDR3 is 14 residues. V was trimmed by 2 bases and J by 2 bases, leaving 10 bases between them. The CDR3 sequence: CASSVHGLNTEAFF. CDR3 nucleotides: TGTGCCAGCAGCGTCCATGGCCTTAACACTGAAGCTTTCTTT.

Within the sample, this clonotype is medium-sized. The CDR3 region is CAISEGGGEQFF. CDR3 coding DNA: TGTGCCATCAGTGAAGGGGGCGGCGAGCAGTTCTTC. V usage is TRBV10-3 and J usage is TRBJ2-1, with 7 bases lining up with TRBD1. Trimming removed 3 bases from V and 10 bases from J; junction bases left unmatched: 3. Germline V CDR1 and CDR2: ENHRY, SYGVKD. This CDR3 is 12 amino acids long.